The 20 T cell receptor beta chains listed next were all sequenced from one sample in a study of CD8 T cells in Susac syndrome. Reverse transcription of roughly 0.5 to 1 ug RNA used random hexamers. Each CDR3 protein gets one entry after TCRdb re-called the immunoSEQ multiplex PCR reads with MiXCR. The sample consists of about 100,000 distinct CDR3 sequences, 90% to 95% of them appearing once. Sequencing was done on a sample of CD8+ T cells from PBMCs. These receptors came from a human donor in good health.

The CDR3 DNA reads TGTGCCAGCAGCTCAAAAGGGACAGCCATAAAGGGGAATAGCAATCAGCCCCAGCATTTT. Protein product: CASSSKGTAIKGNSNQPQHF. The rearrangement joins TRBV5-5 to TRBJ1-5, with 7 positions matching TRBD1. The V and J ends lost 3 bases and 0 bases, in that order; junction bases with no gene match: 18. This CDR3 comprises 20 residues. Germline V gene lookup returns CDR1 SGHKS and CDR2 YYEKEE (reference sequence).

The rearrangement joins TRBV20-1 to TRBJ2-1; 7 nucleotides line up with TRBD1. This CDR3 region has 12 residues. Germline trimming cut 6 bases from V and 5 bases from J; bases unmatched to any gene: 4. Germline CDR1 DFQATT, CDR2 SNEGSKA (reference sequence). The CDR3 protein is CSATGDNNEQFF. The CDR3 region has the DNA TGCAGTGCCACAGGGGACAACAATGAGCAGTTCTTC.

The V gene is TRBV19, the J gene TRBJ1-1, with a weak D call TRBD1 (6 bases). This CDR3 is 15 amino acids long. The V end was cut by 1 base, the J end by 4 bases, with 13 bases between. Germline CDR1 and CDR2: LNHDA and SQIVND (reference sequence). CDR3 in amino acids: CASSIVGHPGTEAFF. CDR3 in DNA: TGTGCCAGTAGTATAGTGGGACACCCGGGCACTGAAGCTTTCTTT.

This chain joins TRBV19 and TRBJ1-1; 7 positions match TRBD1. Germline V gene data show CDR1 as LNHDA and CDR2 as SQIVND (reference sequence). The CDR3 contains 16 residues. Trimming took 8 bases from V and 1 from J; bases not matched to a gene: 13. The CDR3 bases are TGTGCCAGTCAGCCCAGGACAGGCGGGAAGAACACTGAAGCTTTCTTT. This codes for CASQPRTGGKNTEAFF.

The genes are TRBV27 and TRBJ2-3; 7 bases match TRBD2. Germline V CDR1 and CDR2: MNHEY, SMNVEV (reference sequence). The ends lost 7 bases at V and 1 base at J; junction bases unmatched: 11. CDR3 length: 16 amino acids. In DNA form, the CDR3 reads TGTGCCAGCACCCTTTGGGCTAGCGGAGGCACAGATACGCAGTATTTT. This sequence encodes CASTLWASGGTDTQYF.

This clonotype was found once. The chain links TRBV7-3 to TRBJ1-1; D unclear. From germline, CDR1 is SGHTA and CDR2 FQGTGA. The CDR3 has 13 amino acids. V was trimmed by 5 bases and J by 3 bases, leaving 10 bases between them. The CDR3 DNA is TGTGCCAGCAGCGAGTATGGGTACACTGAAGCTTTCTTT. As protein: CASSEYGYTEAFF.

V usage is TRBV14 and J usage is TRBJ2-2; D uncertain. Germline V gene lookup returns CDR1 SGHDN and CDR2 FVKESK. The germline V and J ends were trimmed by 0 bases and 4 bases, with 9 bases remaining between them. The CDR3 has 15 residues. CDR3 coding DNA: TGTGCCAGCAGCCAAGAGGGTTGGGGCACCGGGGAGCTGTTTTTT. This gives the protein CASSQEGWGTGELFF.

The chain joins TRBV6-2 or TRBV6-3 to TRBJ2-6, with a possible D match to TRBD2 (5 bases). Germline CDR1 MNHEY, CDR2 SVGEGT. The CDR3 runs to 16 residues. The V end lost 10 bases, the J end lost 0 bases, and 16 bases lay between the germline ends. The CDR3 spells CATGDPANSGANVLTF. The CDR3 coding sequence is TGTGCCACCGGGGATCCGGCCAACTCTGGGGCCAACGTCCTGACTTTC.

This clonotype was detected only once. The gene calls are TRBV13 and TRBJ2-7, with TRBD1 identical over 11 bases. The CDR3 is made up of 16 amino acids. In germline, CDR1 is PRHDT, CDR2 FYEKMQ (reference sequence). The J segment lost 1 base and the V segment lost 0 bases, leaving 2 bases of the junction unmatched. CDR3 sequence reads: CASSLGGQGVSYEQYF. The CDR3 DNA reads TGTGCCAGCAGCTTAGGGGGACAGGGGGTATCCTACGAGCAGTACTTC.

The rearrangement joins TRBV5-1 to TRBJ2-7; TRBD1 might be the D (5 bases). Germline values: CDR1 SGHRS, CDR2 YFSETQ. The V end lost 0 bases, the J end lost 2 bases, and 6 bases lay between the germline ends. The CDR3 length is 13 residues. In DNA form, the CDR3 reads TGCGCCAGCAGCTTGGCAGGGCCCTACGAGCAGTACTTC. This encodes CASSLAGPYEQYF.

The CDR3 spells CASSLGGIETQYF. DNA of the CDR3: TGTGCCAGCAGCTTAGGAGGAATAGAGACCCAGTACTTC. The rearrangement links TRBV7-8 to TRBJ2-5; D is undetermined. CDR1 is SGHVS and CDR2 is FQNEAQ in the germline V gene. The V end lost 1 base, the J end lost 4 bases, and 7 bases lay between the germline ends. CDR3 length: 13 residues. Full variable domain (rest looked up from reference TRBV7-8 and TRBJ2-5): GAGVSQSPRYKVAKRGQDVALRCDPISGHVSLFWYQQALGQGPEFLTYFQNEAQLDKSGLPSDRFFAERPEGSVSTLKIQRTQQEDSAVYLCASSLGGIETQYFGPGTRLLVL.

The chain has TRBV3-1 and TRBJ1-1; D is ambiguous. Germline-derived CDR1 and CDR2 are LGHDT and YNNKEL (reference sequence). The CDR3 is made up of 14 amino acids. The V end lost 7 bases, the J end lost 1 base, and 13 bases lay between the germline ends. As DNA, the CDR3 is TGTGCCAGCATAGAAAGCGGCGGGAACACTGAAGCTTTCTTT. It codes for CASIESGGNTEAFF.

The rearrangement uses TRBV29-1 and TRBJ2-7; TRBD2 might be the D (6 bases). CDR3 length equals 12 residues. Germline CDR1 and CDR2: SQVTM and ANQGSEA. V lost 3 bases and J lost 3, with 9 bases in between. This CDR3 is CSVDGSGYEQYF. Written as DNA, the CDR3 is TGCAGCGTTGACGGTAGCGGCTACGAGCAGTACTTC.

V and J are TRBV11-2 and TRBJ2-5; maybe TRBD2 (6 bases). There are 13 residues in the CDR3. The V gene's germline CDR1 is SGHAT and CDR2 FQNNGV. V dropped 5 bases and J dropped 7 bases, with 14 bases sitting between them. CDR3 DNA sequence: TGTGCCAGCAGCATCGGGTCAGCGGGGACCCAGTACTTC. Translating it yields CASSIGSAGTQYF.

CDR3 sequence reads: CASSLLGGQEETQYF. The CDR3 region has the DNA TGTGCCAGCAGCTTACTCGGAGGACAGGAAGAGACCCAGTACTTC. The chain joins TRBV11-2 to TRBJ2-5; 7 bases map to TRBD1. Germline V gene data show CDR1 as SGHAT and CDR2 as FQNNGV. The CDR3 is made up of 15 amino acids. J gave up 3 bases and V 2 bases, and 6 bases lay outside the gene matches.

The rearrangement links TRBV3-1 to TRBJ2-5; possible D gene TRBD2, 6 bases. The CDR3 totals 15 residues. The V end lost 4 bases, the J end lost 1 base, and 13 bases lay between the germline ends. Germline CDR1 reads LGHDT; CDR2 reads YNNKEL (reference sequence). The CDR3 bases are TGTGCCAGCAGCCCCTGGGGGGAGGCCCAAGAGACCCAGTACTTC. Protein product: CASSPWGEAQETQYF.

This chain uses TRBV9 with TRBJ2-1; perhaps TRBD1 as D (5 bases). V lost 2 bases, J lost 2 bases, and 20 bases lay in between. The germline V gene has CDR1 SGDLS and CDR2 YYNGEE. This CDR3 region has 18 residues. The CDR3 protein is CASSVFAAPTVAYNEQFF. As DNA, the CDR3 is TGTGCCAGCAGCGTCTTCGCTGCCCCGACAGTTGCCTACAATGAGCAGTTCTTC.

The chain carries TRBV7-8 and TRBJ2-7; 11 positions match TRBD1. With V trimmed by 8 bases and J by 3 bases, 6 bases remained unmatched. The CDR3 sequence is 14 residues long. The germline V gene encodes CDR1 SGHVS and CDR2 FQNEAQ. The CDR3, as DNA: TGTGCCAGCGACTACGGGACAGGGGGCTACGAGCAGTACTTC. This codes for CASDYGTGGYEQYF.

The chain joins TRBV5-6 to TRBJ1-1; 10 nucleotides match TRBD1. Per germline, CDR1 SGHDT and CDR2 YYEEEE. The CDR3 has 16 amino acids. V lost 0 bases, J lost 0 bases, and 2 bases stayed unmatched. CDR3 amino acids: CASSLGQGAMNTEAFF. For the CDR3, the DNA is TGTGCCAGCAGCTTGGGACAGGGGGCCATGAACACTGAAGCTTTCTTT. The complete variable domain, with remaining parts taken from reference TRBV5-6 and TRBJ1-1, reads DAGVTQSPTHLIKTRGQQVTLRCSPKSGHDTVSWYQQALGQGPQFIFQYYEEEERQRGNFPDRFSGHQFPNYSSELNVNALLLGDSALYLCASSLGQGAMNTEAFFGQGTRLTVV.

The rearrangement uses TRBV19 and TRBJ1-2, with D unclear. The V end was cut by 1 base, the J end by 7 bases, with 16 bases between. Germline V gives CDR1 LNHDA, CDR2 SQIVND (reference sequence). The CDR3 has 15 residues. This chain's CDR3 is CASSIATAGLGGYTF. CDR3 coding DNA: TGTGCCAGTAGTATAGCCACCGCCGGGCTTGGTGGCTACACCTTC. The whole variable domain, filled in from reference TRBV19 and TRBJ1-2, reads DGGITQSPKYLFRKEGQNVTLSCEQNLNHDAMYWYRQDPGQGLRLIYYSQIVNDFQKGDIAEGYSVSREKKESFPLTVTSAQKNPTAFYLCASSIATAGLGGYTFGSGTRLTVV.